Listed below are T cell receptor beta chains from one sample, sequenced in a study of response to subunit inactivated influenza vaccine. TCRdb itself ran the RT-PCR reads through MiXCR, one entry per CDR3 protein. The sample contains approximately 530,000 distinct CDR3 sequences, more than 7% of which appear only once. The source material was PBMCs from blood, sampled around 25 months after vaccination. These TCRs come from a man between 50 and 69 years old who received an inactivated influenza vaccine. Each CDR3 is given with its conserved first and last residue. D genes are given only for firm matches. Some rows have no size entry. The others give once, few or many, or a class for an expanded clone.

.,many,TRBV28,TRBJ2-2,CASSSIWIGQGHTGELFF,TGTGCCAGCAGTTCAATCTGGATAGGGCAGGGCCACACCGGGGAGCTGTTTTTT
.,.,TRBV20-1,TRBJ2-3,CSTETDQDTQYF,TGCAGTACGGAGACGGACCAAGATACGCAGTATTTT
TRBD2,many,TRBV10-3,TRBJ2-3,CATRRGAGGGDTQYF,TGTGCCACGAGGCGTGGTGCGGGAGGAGGAGATACGCAGTATTTT
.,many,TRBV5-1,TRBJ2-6,CASSSRTTSWGANVLTF,TGCGCCAGCAGCTCCCGGACGACGAGCTGGGGGGCCAACGTCCTGACTTTC
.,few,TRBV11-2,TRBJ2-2,CASSLVGGRWTGELFF,TGTGCCAGCAGCTTAGTAGGCGGTCGGTGGACCGGGGAGCTGTTTTTT
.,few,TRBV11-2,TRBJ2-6,CASSLSLVGSSGANVLTF,TGTGCCAGCAGCTTATCCCTGGTGGGAAGCTCTGGGGCCAACGTCCTGACTTTC
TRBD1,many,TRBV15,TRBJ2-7,CATSSRPGQGYEQYF,TGTGCCACCAGCAGTCGACCGGGACAGGGGTACGAGCAGTACTTC
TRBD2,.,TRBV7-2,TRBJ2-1,CASSLGTSGFYEQFF,TGTGCCAGCAGCTTAGGGACTAGCGGATTCTATGAGCAGTTCTTC
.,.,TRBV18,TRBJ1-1,CASSPGVTEAFF,TGTGCCAGCTCACCAGGGGTCACTGAAGCTTTCTTT
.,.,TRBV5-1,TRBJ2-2,CASSLEVTGSFPGELFF,TGCGCCAGCAGCTTGGAAGTGACAGGAAGTTTTCCCGGGGAGCTGTTTTTT
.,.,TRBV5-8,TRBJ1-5,CASSLEGGPALPQHF,TGTGCCAGCAGCTTGGAGGGAGGGCCGGCCCTTCCCCAGCATTTT
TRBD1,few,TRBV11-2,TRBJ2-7,CASSHRDRLTYEQYF,TGTGCCAGCAGCCACCGGGACAGGCTTACCTACGAGCAGTACTTC
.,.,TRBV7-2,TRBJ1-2,CASSFGSNYGCTF,TGTGCCAGCAGCTTCGGGAGTAACTATGGCTGCACCTTC
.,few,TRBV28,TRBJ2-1,CASSLQVWGGNEQFF,TGTGCCAGCAGTTTACAGGTATGGGGAGGCAATGAGCAGTTCTTC
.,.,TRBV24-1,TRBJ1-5,CATSDSKGLNQPQHF,TGTGCCACCAGTGATTCCAAGGGGTTAAATCAGCCCCAGCATTTT
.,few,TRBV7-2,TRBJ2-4,CASSRRDGDIQYF,TGTGCCAGCAGTCGAAGGGACGGCGACATTCAGTACTTC
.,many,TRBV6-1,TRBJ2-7,CASKQRRESYEQYF,TGTGCCAGCAAACAAAGGCGGGAATCCTACGAGCAGTACTTC
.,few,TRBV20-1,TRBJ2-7,CSARAPWVPYEQYF,TGCAGTGCTAGAGCACCGTGGGTGCCCTACGAGCAGTACTTC
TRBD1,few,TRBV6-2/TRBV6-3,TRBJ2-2,CASSKNAGGTGELFF,TGTGCCAGCAGTAAAAACGCAGGGGGCACCGGGGAGCTGTTTTTT
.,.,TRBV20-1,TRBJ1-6,CSARPIRATSNSPLHF,TGCAGTGCTAGACCAATCAGGGCAACCAGTAATTCACCCCTCCACTTT
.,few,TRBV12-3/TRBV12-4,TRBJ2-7,CASGRGSEQYF,TGTGCCAGCGGACGAGGTAGTGAGCAGTACTTC
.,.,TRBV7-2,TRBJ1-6,CASSPGVGGRSPLHF,TGTGCCAGCAGCCCGGGGGTAGGAGGGCGTTCACCCCTCCACTTT
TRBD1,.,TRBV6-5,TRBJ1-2,CASSWTGGASAGYTF,TGTGCCAGCAGTTGGACAGGGGGCGCGTCGGCTGGCTACACCTTC
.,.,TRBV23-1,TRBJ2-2,CASPRRRGSNTGELFF,TGCGCCAGCCCGCGGCGGAGGGGGAGTAACACCGGGGAGCTGTTTTTT
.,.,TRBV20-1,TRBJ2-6,CSARDRAGESSGVNVLTF,TGCAGTGCTAGAGATCGAGCGGGCGAGAGCTCTGGGGTCAACGTCCTGACTTTC
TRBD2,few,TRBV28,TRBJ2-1,CASSTPLPGLATHEQFF,TGTGCCAGCAGCACTCCCCTCCCGGGACTAGCAACCCATGAGCAGTTCTTC
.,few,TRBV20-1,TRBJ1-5,CSATGTHGNNQPQHF,TGCAGTGCTACCGGGACACACGGCAACAATCAGCCCCAGCATTTT
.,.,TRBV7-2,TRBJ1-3,CASSLASGHISGNTIYF,TGTGCCAGCAGCTTAGCCAGTGGACATATCTCTGGAAACACCATATATTTT
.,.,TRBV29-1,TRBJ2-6,CSVFSGANVLTF,TGCAGCGTTTTCTCTGGGGCCAACGTCCTGACTTTC
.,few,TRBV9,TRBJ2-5,CASSAGTLETQYF,TGTGCCAGCAGCGCCGGGACGCTGGAGACCCAGTACTTC
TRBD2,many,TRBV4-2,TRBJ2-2,CASSQGGAGEGTGELFF,TGTGCCAGCAGCCAGGGGGGAGCGGGAGAAGGGACCGGGGAGCTGTTTTTT
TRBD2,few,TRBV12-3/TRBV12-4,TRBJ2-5,CASSGAGGLQETQYF,TGTGCCAGCAGTGGGGCGGGGGGGCTCCAAGAGACCCAGTACTTC
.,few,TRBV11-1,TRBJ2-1,CASSLVSVRNEQFF,TGTGCCAGCAGCTTAGTGTCAGTACGGAATGAGCAGTTCTTC
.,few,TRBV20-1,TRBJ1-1,CSARTGHSNTEAFF,TGCAGTGCGAGGACGGGACACTCGAACACTGAAGCTTTCTTT
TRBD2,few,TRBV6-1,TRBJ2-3,CASTTGTSGSHTQYF,TGTGCCAGCACCACTGGGACTAGCGGGTCGCATACGCAGTATTTT
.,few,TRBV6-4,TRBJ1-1,CASSPDSERTEAFF,TGTGCCAGCAGTCCCGACAGTGAACGCACTGAAGCTTTCTTT
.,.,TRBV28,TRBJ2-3,CASSFPGSHTQYF,TGTGCCAGCAGTTTCCCGGGATCACATACGCAGTATTTT
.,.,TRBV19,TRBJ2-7,CASRAADSLYEQYF,TGTGCCAGTAGGGCCGCGGACAGCCTCTACGAGCAGTACTTC
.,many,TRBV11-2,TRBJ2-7,CASSLVYDRAYEQYF,TGTGCCAGCAGCTTAGTTTACGACAGAGCCTACGAGCAGTACTTC
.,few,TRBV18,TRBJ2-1,CASSPPSRPQYNEQFF,TGTGCCAGCTCACCACCGTCTAGACCTCAATACAATGAGCAGTTCTTC
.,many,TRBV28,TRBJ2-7,CASSLPVTYEQYF,TGTGCCAGCAGTTTACCAGTGACCTACGAGCAGTACTTC
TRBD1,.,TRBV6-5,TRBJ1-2,CASTDRVGYTF,TGTGCCAGCACCGACAGGGTTGGCTACACCTTC
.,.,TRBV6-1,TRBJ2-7,CASSHGYPYEQYF,TGTGCCAGCAGCCATGGGTACCCCTACGAGCAGTACTTC
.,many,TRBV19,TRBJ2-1,CASSNRYNEQFF,TGTGCCAGTAGTAATCGGTACAATGAGCAGTTCTTC
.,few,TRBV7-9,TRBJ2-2,CASSLSWTADTGELFF,TGTGCCAGCAGCTTAAGTTGGACAGCTGACACCGGGGAGCTGTTTTTT
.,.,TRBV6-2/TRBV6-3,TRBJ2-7,CASSYTDLAYEQYF,TGTGCCAGCAGTTACACAGATCTAGCCTACGAGCAGTACTTC
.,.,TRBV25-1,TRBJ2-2,CASSEYTGSATGELFF,TGTGCCAGCAGTGAATATACAGGGTCCGCCACCGGGGAGCTGTTTTTT
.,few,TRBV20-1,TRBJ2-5,CSLLGRIQETQYF,TGCAGCCTGTTAGGGCGAATCCAAGAGACCCAGTACTTC
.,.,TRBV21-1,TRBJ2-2,CASSMRPFGTDQNTGELFF,TGTGCCAGCAGCATGAGGCCCTTTGGGACAGATCAGAACACCGGGGAGCTGTTTTTT